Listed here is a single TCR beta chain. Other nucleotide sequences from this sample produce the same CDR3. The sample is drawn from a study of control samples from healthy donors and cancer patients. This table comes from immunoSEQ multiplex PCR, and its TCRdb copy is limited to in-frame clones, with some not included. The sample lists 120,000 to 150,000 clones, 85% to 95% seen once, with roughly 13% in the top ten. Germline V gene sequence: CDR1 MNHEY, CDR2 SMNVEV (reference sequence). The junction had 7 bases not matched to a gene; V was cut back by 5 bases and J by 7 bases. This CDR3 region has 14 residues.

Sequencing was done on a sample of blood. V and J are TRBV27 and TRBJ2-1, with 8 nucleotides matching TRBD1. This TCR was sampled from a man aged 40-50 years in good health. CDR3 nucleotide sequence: TGTGCCAGCAGTCAAGACAGGGGTCGGAATGAGCAGTTCTTC. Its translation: CASSQDRGRNEQFF.